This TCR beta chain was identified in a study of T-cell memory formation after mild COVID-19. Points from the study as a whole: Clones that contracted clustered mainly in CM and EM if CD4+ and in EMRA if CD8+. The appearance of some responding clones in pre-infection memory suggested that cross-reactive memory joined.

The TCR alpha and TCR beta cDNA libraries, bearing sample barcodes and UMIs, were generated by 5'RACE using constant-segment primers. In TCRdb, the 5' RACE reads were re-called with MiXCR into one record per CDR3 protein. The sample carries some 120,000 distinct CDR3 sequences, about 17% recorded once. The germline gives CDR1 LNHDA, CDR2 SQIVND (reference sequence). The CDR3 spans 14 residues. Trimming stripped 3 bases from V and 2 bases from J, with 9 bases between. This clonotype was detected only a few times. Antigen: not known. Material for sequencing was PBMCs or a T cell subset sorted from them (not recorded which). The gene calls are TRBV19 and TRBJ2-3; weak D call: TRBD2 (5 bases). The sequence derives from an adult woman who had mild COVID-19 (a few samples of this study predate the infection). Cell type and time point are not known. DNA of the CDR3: TGTGCCAGTAGTATTCGCGGGCTCACAGATACGCAGTATTTT. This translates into CASSIRGLTDTQYF.